These T cell receptor beta chains were read from a single sample in a study of T cell changes during pregnancy in multiple sclerosis. Method: immunoSEQ multiplex PCR; TCRdb's copy keeps in-frame clones and lacks some. The repertoire holds 40,000 or so clones, with 70% to 90% as singletons. The sample in question was CD8+ T cells from peripheral blood mononuclear cells, obtained in the first trimester of pregnancy. These receptor sequences come from a female donor with multiple sclerosis, enrolled in a pregnancy study. The CDR3 runs from the conserved cysteine through the conserved F or W. Fields, in order: D gene, J gene, clone size, V gene, CDR3 protein, CDR3 DNA. A D gene is named only where the DNA matches it firmly. Rows give clone size only sometimes, using once, few, many, or a class for an expanded clone.

D gene: .
J gene: TRBJ1-2
clone size: once
V gene: TRBV14
CDR3 protein: CASSPEQGLNYGYTF
CDR3 DNA: TGTGCCAGCAGCCCAGAACAGGGTCTGAACTATGGCTACACCTTC

D gene: TRBD1
J gene: TRBJ2-7
clone size: .
V gene: TRBV7-6
CDR3 protein: CASSLYPFRDRGVYEQYF
CDR3 DNA: TGTGCCAGCAGCTTATATCCCTTTAGGGACAGGGGTGTCTACGAGCAGTACTTC

D gene: .
J gene: TRBJ2-3
clone size: .
V gene: TRBV2
CDR3 protein: CASSGSGTDTQYF
CDR3 DNA: TGTGCCAGCAGTGGGAGTGGCACAGATACGCAGTATTTT

D gene: TRBD1
J gene: TRBJ2-7
clone size: .
V gene: TRBV6-1
CDR3 protein: CASSEAGTDYYEQYF
CDR3 DNA: TGTGCCAGCAGTGAAGCTGGGACAGATTATTACGAGCAGTACTTC

D gene: TRBD1
J gene: TRBJ2-7
clone size: .
V gene: TRBV30
CDR3 protein: CAWSASTGPSYEQYF
CDR3 DNA: TGTGCCTGGAGCGCTTCGACAGGGCCCTCCTACGAGCAGTACTTC

D gene: TRBD2
J gene: TRBJ2-1
clone size: few
V gene: TRBV6-4
CDR3 protein: CASSASGGTGDNEQFF
CDR3 DNA: TGTGCCAGCAGTGCTAGCGGGGGGACCGGGGACAATGAGCAGTTCTTC

D gene: TRBD1
J gene: TRBJ2-6
clone size: .
V gene: TRBV5-1
CDR3 protein: CASSLTTGAPSGANVLTF
CDR3 DNA: TGCGCCAGCAGCTTAACGACAGGGGCCCCCTCTGGGGCCAACGTCCTGACTTTC

D gene: TRBD1
J gene: TRBJ2-6
clone size: .
V gene: TRBV4-2
CDR3 protein: CASSRGDRGTGANVLTF
CDR3 DNA: TGTGCCAGCAGCCGGGGGGACAGGGGCACAGGGGCCAACGTCCTGACTTTC

D gene: .
J gene: TRBJ2-2
clone size: .
V gene: TRBV4-3
CDR3 protein: CASSQVHRSYTGELFF
CDR3 DNA: TGCGCCAGCAGCCAAGTTCACAGGTCATACACCGGGGAGCTGTTTTTT

D gene: TRBD1
J gene: TRBJ1-6
clone size: once
V gene: TRBV7-2
CDR3 protein: CASSSGTGSPLHF
CDR3 DNA: TGTGCCAGCAGCTCCGGGACAGGGTCACCCCTCCACTTT

D gene: TRBD1
J gene: TRBJ2-3
clone size: .
V gene: TRBV15
CDR3 protein: CATSDRVEGTDTQYF
CDR3 DNA: TGTGCCACCAGCGACAGGGTGGAGGGCACAGATACGCAGTATTTT

D gene: TRBD1
J gene: TRBJ1-2
clone size: .
V gene: TRBV27
CDR3 protein: CASSLLTGGLGYGYTF
CDR3 DNA: TGTGCCAGCAGTTTATTAACAGGGGGCCTTGGGTATGGCTACACCTTC

D gene: TRBD2
J gene: TRBJ2-1
clone size: once
V gene: TRBV4-1
CDR3 protein: CASSQVGGAVEQFF
CDR3 DNA: TGCGCCAGCAGCCAAGTCGGGGGGGCAGTTGAGCAGTTCTTC

D gene: .
J gene: TRBJ2-7
clone size: .
V gene: TRBV13
CDR3 protein: CASSLTRGRYEQYF
CDR3 DNA: TGTGCCAGCAGCTTGACTAGGGGGCGATACGAGCAGTACTTC

D gene: .
J gene: TRBJ2-3
clone size: .
V gene: TRBV7-3
CDR3 protein: CASSLGVTNTDTQYF
CDR3 DNA: TGTGCCAGCAGCTTAGGAGTGACTAACACAGATACGCAGTATTTT

D gene: .
J gene: TRBJ2-1
clone size: .
V gene: TRBV29-1
CDR3 protein: CSVISGHIGSEQFF
CDR3 DNA: TGCAGCGTCATCTCGGGTCACATAGGGAGTGAGCAGTTCTTC

D gene: TRBD2
J gene: TRBJ2-2
clone size: .
V gene: TRBV7-2
CDR3 protein: CASSPGLAGGEHGELFF
CDR3 DNA: TGTGCCAGCAGCCCGGGACTAGCGGGAGGCGAACACGGGGAGCTGTTTTTT

D gene: .
J gene: TRBJ1-4
clone size: .
V gene: TRBV5-6
CDR3 protein: CASSWGSVNEKLFF
CDR3 DNA: TGTGCCAGCAGCTGGGGCAGTGTAAATGAAAAACTGTTTTTT

D gene: .
J gene: TRBJ1-6
clone size: .
V gene: TRBV10-3
CDR3 protein: CAISDQGPGNSPLHF
CDR3 DNA: TGTGCCATCAGTGACCAGGGCCCCGGTAATTCACCCCTCCACTTT

D gene: TRBD2
J gene: TRBJ2-1
clone size: .
V gene: TRBV11-3
CDR3 protein: CASSFGSTSGGPAYNEQFF
CDR3 DNA: TGTGCCAGCAGCTTTGGGTCCACTAGCGGGGGGCCCGCCTACAATGAGCAGTTCTTC

D gene: TRBD2
J gene: TRBJ2-7
clone size: .
V gene: TRBV29-1
CDR3 protein: CSVEDGRVEQYF
CDR3 DNA: TGCAGCGTTGAAGATGGGAGGGTCGAGCAGTACTTC

D gene: .
J gene: TRBJ2-7
clone size: few
V gene: TRBV10-2
CDR3 protein: CASSEGSAISYEQYF
CDR3 DNA: TGCGCCAGCAGTGAGGGCAGCGCCATTTCCTACGAGCAGTACTTC

D gene: .
J gene: TRBJ1-4
clone size: .
V gene: TRBV11-2
CDR3 protein: CASRRDEKLFF
CDR3 DNA: TGTGCCAGCAGGAGGGATGAAAAACTGTTTTTT

D gene: TRBD1
J gene: TRBJ1-1
clone size: .
V gene: TRBV27
CDR3 protein: CASRHRGTEAFF
CDR3 DNA: TGTGCCAGCAGGCACAGGGGCACTGAAGCTTTCTTT

D gene: TRBD2
J gene: TRBJ2-3
clone size: .
V gene: TRBV13
CDR3 protein: CASSYRGGASTDTQYF
CDR3 DNA: TGTGCCAGCAGCTATCGGGGGGGGGCCAGCACAGATACGCAGTATTTT

D gene: TRBD2
J gene: TRBJ2-3
clone size: .
V gene: TRBV7-3
CDR3 protein: CASSFLRGGTDTQYF
CDR3 DNA: TGTGCCAGCAGCTTCCTGCGGGGGGGTACAGATACGCAGTATTTT

D gene: TRBD2
J gene: TRBJ2-5
clone size: .
V gene: TRBV9
CDR3 protein: CASSANRLTSGGQETQYF
CDR3 DNA: TGTGCCAGCAGCGCCAACCGATTGACTAGCGGGGGCCAAGAGACCCAGTACTTC

D gene: TRBD1
J gene: TRBJ2-2
clone size: .
V gene: TRBV13
CDR3 protein: CASSPMEQGATGELFF
CDR3 DNA: TGTGCCAGCAGCCCTATGGAACAGGGGGCCACCGGGGAGCTGTTTTTT

D gene: .
J gene: TRBJ2-7
clone size: .
V gene: TRBV29-1
CDR3 protein: CSVAGWGEQYF
CDR3 DNA: TGCAGCGTAGCAGGGTGGGGCGAGCAGTACTTC

D gene: TRBD1
J gene: TRBJ2-2
clone size: .
V gene: TRBV11-2
CDR3 protein: CASSGTGTESTGELFF
CDR3 DNA: TGTGCCAGCAGCGGTACCGGGACAGAATCTACCGGGGAGCTGTTTTTT

D gene: .
J gene: TRBJ2-5
clone size: .
V gene: TRBV12-5
CDR3 protein: CASGQGDFGQETQYF
CDR3 DNA: TGTGCTAGTGGTCAAGGGGACTTCGGCCAAGAGACCCAGTACTTC

D gene: .
J gene: TRBJ2-5
clone size: .
V gene: TRBV5-4
CDR3 protein: CASSLGSGAQYF
CDR3 DNA: TGTGCCAGCAGCTTGGGGTCGGGGGCCCAGTACTTC

D gene: .
J gene: TRBJ2-5
clone size: many
V gene: TRBV6-4
CDR3 protein: CASSSTVQETQYF
CDR3 DNA: TGTGCCAGCAGTTCGACAGTCCAAGAGACCCAGTACTTC

D gene: .
J gene: TRBJ1-5
clone size: .
V gene: TRBV7-4
CDR3 protein: CASSIDRPSGDQPQHF
CDR3 DNA: TGTGCCAGCAGCATTGACCGGCCCTCCGGGGATCAGCCCCAGCATTTT

D gene: TRBD1
J gene: TRBJ2-7
clone size: .
V gene: TRBV27
CDR3 protein: CASSFLPGQGAVHEQYF
CDR3 DNA: TGTGCCAGCAGTTTCCTCCCGGGACAGGGGGCAGTCCACGAGCAGTACTTC

D gene: TRBD2
J gene: TRBJ2-3
clone size: .
V gene: TRBV4-1
CDR3 protein: CASSQVTSGGTDTQYF
CDR3 DNA: TGCGCCAGCAGCCAAGTGACTAGCGGGGGTACAGATACGCAGTATTTT

D gene: TRBD2
J gene: TRBJ2-1
clone size: .
V gene: TRBV7-9
CDR3 protein: CASSPREGTKGEQFF
CDR3 DNA: TGTGCCAGCAGCCCCAGGGAGGGAACCAAGGGTGAGCAGTTCTTC

D gene: TRBD1
J gene: TRBJ2-3
clone size: .
V gene: TRBV6-4
CDR3 protein: CASSDSGQGAVDTQYF
CDR3 DNA: TGTGCCAGCAGTGACTCGGGACAGGGGGCCGTCGATACGCAGTATTTT

D gene: .
J gene: TRBJ2-2
clone size: once
V gene: TRBV9
CDR3 protein: CASSVAGATGELFF
CDR3 DNA: TGTGCCAGCAGCGTAGCTGGGGCCACCGGGGAGCTGTTTTTT

D gene: .
J gene: TRBJ1-5
clone size: .
V gene: TRBV27
CDR3 protein: CASRGLGGPQHF
CDR3 DNA: TGTGCCAGCAGGGGGCTTGGCGGGCCCCAGCATTTT

D gene: .
J gene: TRBJ2-5
clone size: .
V gene: TRBV29-1
CDR3 protein: CSVKLGVGETQYF
CDR3 DNA: TGCAGCGTGAAACTAGGAGTTGGCGAGACCCAGTACTTC

D gene: .
J gene: TRBJ1-6
clone size: once
V gene: TRBV5-5
CDR3 protein: CASSVLRGDHYNSPLHF
CDR3 DNA: TGTGCCAGCAGCGTTCTTCGGGGGGACCACTATAATTCACCCCTCCACTTT

D gene: .
J gene: TRBJ2-1
clone size: .
V gene: TRBV27
CDR3 protein: CASRSGNEQFF
CDR3 DNA: TGTGCCAGCAGGTCCGGGAACGAGCAGTTCTTC

D gene: TRBD2
J gene: TRBJ2-3
clone size: .
V gene: TRBV2
CDR3 protein: CASLGGGADTQYF
CDR3 DNA: TGTGCCAGCCTTGGCGGGGGGGCTGATACGCAGTATTTT

D gene: .
J gene: TRBJ1-2
clone size: .
V gene: TRBV18
CDR3 protein: CASSDSDGYTF
CDR3 DNA: TGTGCCAGCTCCGATTCGGATGGCTACACCTTC

D gene: .
J gene: TRBJ1-2
clone size: once
V gene: TRBV9
CDR3 protein: CASSGGGASYGYTF
CDR3 DNA: TGTGCCAGCAGCGGAGGGGGGGCCTCCTATGGCTACACCTTC

D gene: .
J gene: TRBJ2-5
clone size: .
V gene: TRBV12-2
CDR3 protein: CASRLVDPAGGQETQYF
CDR3 DNA: TGTGCAAGTCGCTTAGTTGACCCAGCGGGGGGGCAAGAGACCCAGTACTTC

D gene: .
J gene: TRBJ1-1
clone size: many
V gene: TRBV15
CDR3 protein: CATSTRRTEAFF
CDR3 DNA: TGTGCCACCAGCACACGGAGGACTGAAGCTTTCTTT

D gene: .
J gene: TRBJ2-5
clone size: .
V gene: TRBV27
CDR3 protein: CASSSDQETQYF
CDR3 DNA: TGTGCCAGCAGTTCAGACCAAGAGACCCAGTACTTC

D gene: .
J gene: TRBJ1-1
clone size: .
V gene: TRBV7-3
CDR3 protein: CASSLGRGPNTEAFF
CDR3 DNA: TGTGCCAGCAGCTTAGGGCGTGGGCCGAATACTGAAGCTTTCTTT

D gene: .
J gene: TRBJ2-7
clone size: .
V gene: TRBV29-1
CDR3 protein: CSVVVSSYEQYF
CDR3 DNA: TGCAGCGTTGTAGTTAGCTCCTACGAGCAGTACTTC

D gene: TRBD1
J gene: TRBJ2-7
clone size: .
V gene: TRBV6-6
CDR3 protein: CASSFGTGGAYYEQYF
CDR3 DNA: TGTGCCAGCAGTTTCGGGACAGGGGGCGCGTACTACGAGCAGTACTTC